This TCR beta chain comes out of a study of OX40 agonist ivuxolimab in advanced cancers. The overall study: With a range of about 23 to 85, age averaged about 58 years, and 65% to 85% were male. Roughly two fifths of patients had received prior checkpoint inhibitor therapy.

V was clipped by 5 bases and J by 1 base, with 14 bases between them. The CDR3 runs 15 residues. Germline V gene data show CDR1 as SGHTA and CDR2 as FQGNSA. Clones were read by immunoSEQ multiplex PCR, and TCRdb kept only the in-frame ones, dropping some. The sample contains fewer than 50,000 clones, about three quarters of which appear only once. Collection of blood occurred at baseline, at cycle 4 day 1, and at cycle 7 day 1. The sequences come from CD4+ or CD8+ T cells sorted from blood, collected in a trial of the OX40 agonist ivuxolimab. This chain uses TRBV7-2 with TRBJ2-5, with unresolved D. The clonotype comes from an adult with an advanced solid tumor such as melanoma, head and neck, liver or kidney cancer. CDR3 protein: CASSPRLGSQETQYF. Written as DNA, the CDR3 is TGTGCCAGCAGCCCCCGGCTAGGGTCCCAAGAGACCCAGTACTTC.